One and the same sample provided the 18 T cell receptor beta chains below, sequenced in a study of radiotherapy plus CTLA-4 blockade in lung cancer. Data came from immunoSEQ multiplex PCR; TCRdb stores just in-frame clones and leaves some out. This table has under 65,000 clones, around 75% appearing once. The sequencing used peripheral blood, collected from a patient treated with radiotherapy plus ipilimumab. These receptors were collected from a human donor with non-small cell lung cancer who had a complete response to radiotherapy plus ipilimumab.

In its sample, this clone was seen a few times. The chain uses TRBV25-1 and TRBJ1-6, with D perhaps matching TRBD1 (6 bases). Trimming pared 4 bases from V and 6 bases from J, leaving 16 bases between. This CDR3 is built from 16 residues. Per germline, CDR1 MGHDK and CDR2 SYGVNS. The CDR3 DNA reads TGTGCCAGCAGTGCCACAGGGCAACGATTTAATTCACCCCTCCACTTT. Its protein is CASSATGQRFNSPLHF.

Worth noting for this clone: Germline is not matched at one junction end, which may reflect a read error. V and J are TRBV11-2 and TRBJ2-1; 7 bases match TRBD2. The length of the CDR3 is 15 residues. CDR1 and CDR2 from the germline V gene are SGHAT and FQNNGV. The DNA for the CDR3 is TGTGCCAGCAGCATAGACTTGGCGGGAGCTAATGAGCAGTTCTTC. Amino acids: CASSIDLAGANEQFF.

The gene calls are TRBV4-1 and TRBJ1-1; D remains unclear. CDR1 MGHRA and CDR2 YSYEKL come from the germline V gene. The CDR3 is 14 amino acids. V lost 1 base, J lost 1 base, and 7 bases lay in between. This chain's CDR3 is CASSQGFGNTEAFF. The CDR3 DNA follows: TGCGCCAGCAGCCAAGGGTTCGGGAACACTGAAGCTTTCTTT.

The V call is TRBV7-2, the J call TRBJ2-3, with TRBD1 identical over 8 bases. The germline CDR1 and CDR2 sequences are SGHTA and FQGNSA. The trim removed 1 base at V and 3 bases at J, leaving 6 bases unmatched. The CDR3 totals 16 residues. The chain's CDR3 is CASSLEWQGATDTQYF. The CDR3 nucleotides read TGTGCCAGCAGCTTAGAATGGCAGGGGGCAACAGATACGCAGTATTTT.

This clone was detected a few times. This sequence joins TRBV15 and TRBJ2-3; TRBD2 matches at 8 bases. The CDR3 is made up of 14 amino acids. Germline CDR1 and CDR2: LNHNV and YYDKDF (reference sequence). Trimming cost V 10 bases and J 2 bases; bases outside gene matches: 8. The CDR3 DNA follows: TGTGCCATCTTTAGCGGGGACTCCACAGATACGCAGTATTTT. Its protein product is CAIFSGDSTDTQYF.

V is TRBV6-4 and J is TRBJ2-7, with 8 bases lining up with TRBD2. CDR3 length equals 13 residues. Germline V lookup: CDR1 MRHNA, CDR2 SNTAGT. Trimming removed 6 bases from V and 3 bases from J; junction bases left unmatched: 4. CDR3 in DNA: TGTGCCAGCAGGACCGGGACTAGCTACGAGCAGTACGTC. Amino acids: CASRTGTSYEQYV.

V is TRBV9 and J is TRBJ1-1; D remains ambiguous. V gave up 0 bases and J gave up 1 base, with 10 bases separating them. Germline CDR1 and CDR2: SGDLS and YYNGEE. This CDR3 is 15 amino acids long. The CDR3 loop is CASSVEARWNTEAFF. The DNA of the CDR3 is TGTGCCAGCAGCGTAGAAGCCAGGTGGAACACTGAAGCTTTCTTT.

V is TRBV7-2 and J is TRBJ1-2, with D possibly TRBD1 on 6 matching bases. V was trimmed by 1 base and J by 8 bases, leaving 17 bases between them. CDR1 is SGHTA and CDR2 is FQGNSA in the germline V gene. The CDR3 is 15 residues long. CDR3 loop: CASSLEGEQAGGYTF. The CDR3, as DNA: TGTGCCAGCAGCTTAGAGGGGGAGCAAGCTGGAGGCTACACCTTC.

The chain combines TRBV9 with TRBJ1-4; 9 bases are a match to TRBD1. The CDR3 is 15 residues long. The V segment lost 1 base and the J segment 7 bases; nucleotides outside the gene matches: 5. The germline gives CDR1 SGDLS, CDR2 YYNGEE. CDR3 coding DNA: TGTGCCAGCAGCGTAATGGGACAGGGAGGTGAAAAACTGTTTTTT. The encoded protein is CASSVMGQGGEKLFF. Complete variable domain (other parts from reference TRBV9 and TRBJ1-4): DSGVTQTPKHLITATGQRVTLRCSPRSGDLSVYWYQQSLDQGLQFLIQYYNGEERAKGNILERFSAQQFPDLHSELNLSSLELGDSALYFCASSVMGQGGEKLFFGSGTQLSVL.

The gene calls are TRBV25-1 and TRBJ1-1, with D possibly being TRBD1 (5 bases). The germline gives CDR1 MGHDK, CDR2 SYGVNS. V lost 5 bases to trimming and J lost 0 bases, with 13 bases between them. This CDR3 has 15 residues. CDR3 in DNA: TGTGCCAGCAGTCCGACGACAGTGATGAACACTGAAGCTTTCTTT. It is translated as CASSPTTVMNTEAFF.

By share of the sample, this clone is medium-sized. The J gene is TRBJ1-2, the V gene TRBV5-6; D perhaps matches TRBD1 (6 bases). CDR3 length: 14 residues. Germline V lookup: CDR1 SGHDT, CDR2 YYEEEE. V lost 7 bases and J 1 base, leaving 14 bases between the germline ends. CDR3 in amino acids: CASGGTPSNYGYTF. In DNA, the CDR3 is TGTGCCAGCGGTGGGACACCCAGTAACTATGGCTACACCTTC.

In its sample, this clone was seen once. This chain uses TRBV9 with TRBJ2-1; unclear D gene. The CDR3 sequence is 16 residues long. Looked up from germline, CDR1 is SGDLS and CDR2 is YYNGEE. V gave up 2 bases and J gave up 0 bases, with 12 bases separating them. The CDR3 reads CASSVLAASSYNEQFF. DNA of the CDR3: TGTGCCAGCAGCGTTCTCGCGGCGAGCTCCTACAATGAGCAGTTCTTC.

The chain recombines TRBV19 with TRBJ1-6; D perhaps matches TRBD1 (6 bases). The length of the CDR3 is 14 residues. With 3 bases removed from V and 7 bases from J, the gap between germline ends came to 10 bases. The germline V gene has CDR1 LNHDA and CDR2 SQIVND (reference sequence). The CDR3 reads CASSMSQGNSPLHF. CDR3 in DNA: TGTGCCAGTAGTATGTCGCAGGGGAATTCACCCCTCCACTTT.

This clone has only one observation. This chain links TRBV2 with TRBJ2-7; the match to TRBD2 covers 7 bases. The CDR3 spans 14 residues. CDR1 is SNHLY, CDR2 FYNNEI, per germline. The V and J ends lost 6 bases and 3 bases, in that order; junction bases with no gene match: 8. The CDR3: CASSPFSGNYEQYF. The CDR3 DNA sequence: TGTGCCAGCAGCCCCTTCAGCGGGAACTACGAGCAGTACTTC.

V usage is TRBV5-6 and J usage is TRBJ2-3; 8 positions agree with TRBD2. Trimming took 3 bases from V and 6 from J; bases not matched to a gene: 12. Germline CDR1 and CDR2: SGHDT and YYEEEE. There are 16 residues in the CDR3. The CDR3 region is CASSSLSGSGRDTQYF. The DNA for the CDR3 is TGTGCCAGCAGCTCCCTGAGCGGGAGTGGTCGGGATACGCAGTATTTT.

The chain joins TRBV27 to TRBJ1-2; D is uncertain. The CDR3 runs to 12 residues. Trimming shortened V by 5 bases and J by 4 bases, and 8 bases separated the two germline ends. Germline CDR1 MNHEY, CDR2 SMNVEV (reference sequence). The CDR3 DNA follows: TGTGCCAGCAGTGGTTCGGGCTATGGCTACACCTTC. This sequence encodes CASSGSGYGYTF.

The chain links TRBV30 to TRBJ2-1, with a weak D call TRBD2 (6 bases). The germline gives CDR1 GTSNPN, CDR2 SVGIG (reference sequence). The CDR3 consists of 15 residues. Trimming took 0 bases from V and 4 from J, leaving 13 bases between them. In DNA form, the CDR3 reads TGTGCCTGGAGTGTACGGGCGGGGTCATACAATGAGCAGTTCTTC. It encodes CAWSVRAGSYNEQFF.

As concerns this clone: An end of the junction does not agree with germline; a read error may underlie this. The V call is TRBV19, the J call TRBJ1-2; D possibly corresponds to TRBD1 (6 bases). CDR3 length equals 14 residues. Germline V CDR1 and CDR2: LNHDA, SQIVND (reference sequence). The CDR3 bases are TGTACCAGTAGCGGGAATCAGGGGTTCGGCGGCTACACCTTC. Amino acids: CTSSGNQGFGGYTF. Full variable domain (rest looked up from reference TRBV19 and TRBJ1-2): DGGITQSPKYLFRKEGQNVTLSCEQNLNHDAMYWYRQDPGQGLRLIYYSQIVNDFQKGDIAEGYSVSREKKESFPLTVTSAQKNPTAFYLCTSSGNQGFGGYTFGSGTRLTVV.